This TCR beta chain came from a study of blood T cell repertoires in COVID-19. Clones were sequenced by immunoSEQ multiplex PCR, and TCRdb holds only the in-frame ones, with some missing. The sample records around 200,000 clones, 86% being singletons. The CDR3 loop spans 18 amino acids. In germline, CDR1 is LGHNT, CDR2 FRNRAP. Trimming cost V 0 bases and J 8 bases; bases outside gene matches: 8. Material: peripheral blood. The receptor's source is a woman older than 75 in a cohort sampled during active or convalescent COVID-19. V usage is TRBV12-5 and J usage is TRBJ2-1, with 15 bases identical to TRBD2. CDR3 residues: CASGLVQGLAGGGDEQFF. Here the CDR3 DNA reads TGTGCTAGTGGTTTGGTACAGGGACTAGCGGGAGGAGGGGATGAGCAGTTCTTC.